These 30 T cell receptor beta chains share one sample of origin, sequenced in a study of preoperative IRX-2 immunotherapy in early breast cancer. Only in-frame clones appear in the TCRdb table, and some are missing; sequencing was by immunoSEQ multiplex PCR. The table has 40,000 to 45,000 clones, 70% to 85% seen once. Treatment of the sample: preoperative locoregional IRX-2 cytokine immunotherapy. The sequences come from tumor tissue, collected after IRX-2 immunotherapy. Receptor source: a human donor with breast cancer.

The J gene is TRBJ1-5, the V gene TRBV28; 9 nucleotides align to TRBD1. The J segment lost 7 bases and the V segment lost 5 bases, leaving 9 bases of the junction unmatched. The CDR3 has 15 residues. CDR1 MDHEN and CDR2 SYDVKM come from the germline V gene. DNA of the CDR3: TGTGCCAGCAGTACTTACAGGGGGCGGGAGCAGCCCCAGCATTTT. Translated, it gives CASSTYRGREQPQHF.

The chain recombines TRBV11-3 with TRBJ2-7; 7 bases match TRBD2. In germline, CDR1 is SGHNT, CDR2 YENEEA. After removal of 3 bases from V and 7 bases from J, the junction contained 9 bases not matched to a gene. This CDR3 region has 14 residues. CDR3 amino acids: CASSFGGRAGEQYF. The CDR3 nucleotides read TGTGCCAGCAGCTTTGGGGGGAGGGCCGGAGAGCAGTACTTC.

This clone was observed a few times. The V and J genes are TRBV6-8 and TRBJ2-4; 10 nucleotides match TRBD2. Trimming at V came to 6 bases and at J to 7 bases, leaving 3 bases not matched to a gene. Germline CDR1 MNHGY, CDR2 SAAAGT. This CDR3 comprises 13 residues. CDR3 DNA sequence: TGTGCCAGCAGGCTAGCGGGGGATAACATTCAGTACTTC. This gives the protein CASRLAGDNIQYF.

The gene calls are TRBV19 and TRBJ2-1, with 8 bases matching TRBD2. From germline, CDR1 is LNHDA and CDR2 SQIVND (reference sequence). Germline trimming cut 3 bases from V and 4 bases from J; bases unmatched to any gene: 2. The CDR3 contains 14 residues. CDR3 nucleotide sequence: TGTGCCAGTAGTATTAGCGGGATTTACAATGAGCAGTTCTTC. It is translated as CASSISGIYNEQFF.

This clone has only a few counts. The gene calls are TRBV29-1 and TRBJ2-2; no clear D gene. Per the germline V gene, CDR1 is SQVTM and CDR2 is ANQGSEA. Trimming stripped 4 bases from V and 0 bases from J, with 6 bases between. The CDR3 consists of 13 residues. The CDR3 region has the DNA TGCAGCGTTGGCGACCCGAACACCGGGGAGCTGTTTTTT. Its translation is CSVGDPNTGELFF.

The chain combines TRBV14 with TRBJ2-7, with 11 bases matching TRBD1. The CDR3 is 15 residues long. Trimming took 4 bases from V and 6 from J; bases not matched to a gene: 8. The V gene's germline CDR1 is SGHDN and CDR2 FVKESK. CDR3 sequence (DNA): TGTGCCAGCAGCCCGCTGGGACAGGGGGTGGGCGAGCAGTACTTC. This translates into CASSPLGQGVGEQYF.

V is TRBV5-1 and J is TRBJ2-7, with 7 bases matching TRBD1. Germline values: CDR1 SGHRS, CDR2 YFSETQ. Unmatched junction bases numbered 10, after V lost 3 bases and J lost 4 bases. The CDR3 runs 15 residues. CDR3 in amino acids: CASSSNRGFGYEQYF. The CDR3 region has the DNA TGCGCCAGCAGCTCCAACAGGGGCTTTGGGTACGAGCAGTACTTC.

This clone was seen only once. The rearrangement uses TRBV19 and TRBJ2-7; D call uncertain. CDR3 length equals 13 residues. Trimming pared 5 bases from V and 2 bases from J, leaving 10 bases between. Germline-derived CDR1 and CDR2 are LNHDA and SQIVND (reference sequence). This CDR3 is CASSPTATYEQYF. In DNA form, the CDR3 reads TGTGCCAGTAGTCCGACGGCTACCTACGAGCAGTACTTC.

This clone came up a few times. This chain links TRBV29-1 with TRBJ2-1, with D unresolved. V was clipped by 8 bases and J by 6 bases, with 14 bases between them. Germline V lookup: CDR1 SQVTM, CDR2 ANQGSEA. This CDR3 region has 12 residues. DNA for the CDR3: TGCAGCTGCACAGTGGGATTCAATGAGCAGTTCTTC. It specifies CSCTVGFNEQFF.

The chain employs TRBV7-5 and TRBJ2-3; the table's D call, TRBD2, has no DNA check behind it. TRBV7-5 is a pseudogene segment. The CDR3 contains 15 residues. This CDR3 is CASSSGVPPTDTQYF. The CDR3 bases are TGTGCCAGCAGCTCGGGGGTCCCCCCCACAGATACGCAGTATTTT.

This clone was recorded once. CDR3 DNA sequence: TGTGCCAGCAGTTTGGGAGGGCGCAGCAATCAGCCCCAGCATTTT. Protein: CASSLGGRSNQPQHF. The genes are TRBV8-2 and TRBJ1-5. TRBV8-2 is flagged as a pseudogene. There are 15 residues in the CDR3.

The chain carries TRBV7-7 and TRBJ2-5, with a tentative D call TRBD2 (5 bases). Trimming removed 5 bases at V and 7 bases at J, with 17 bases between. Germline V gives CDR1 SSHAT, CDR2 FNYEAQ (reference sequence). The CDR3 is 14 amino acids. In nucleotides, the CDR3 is TGTGCCAGCAGCGTTTCGTACAGCGGTGGGACCCAGTACTTC. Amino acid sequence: CASSVSYSGGTQYF.

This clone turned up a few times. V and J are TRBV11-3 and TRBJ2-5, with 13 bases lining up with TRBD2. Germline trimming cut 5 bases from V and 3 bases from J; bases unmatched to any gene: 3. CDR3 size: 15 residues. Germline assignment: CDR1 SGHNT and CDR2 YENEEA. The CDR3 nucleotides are TGTGCCAGCAGCCCGGGACTAGCGGGAAAAGAGACCCAGTACTTC. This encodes CASSPGLAGKETQYF.

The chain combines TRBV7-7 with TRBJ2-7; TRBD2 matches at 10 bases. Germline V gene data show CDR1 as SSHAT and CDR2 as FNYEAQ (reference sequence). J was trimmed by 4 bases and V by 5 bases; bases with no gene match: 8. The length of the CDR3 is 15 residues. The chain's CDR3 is CASSREAGGIYEQYF. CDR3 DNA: TGTGCCAGCAGCCGCGAAGCGGGAGGGATTTACGAGCAGTACTTC.

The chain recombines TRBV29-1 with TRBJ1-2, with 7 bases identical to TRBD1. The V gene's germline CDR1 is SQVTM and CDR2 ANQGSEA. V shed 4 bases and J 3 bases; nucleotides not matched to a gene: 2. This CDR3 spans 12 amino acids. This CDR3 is CSVARGDYGYTF. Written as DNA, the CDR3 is TGCAGCGTTGCCAGGGGGGACTATGGCTACACCTTC.

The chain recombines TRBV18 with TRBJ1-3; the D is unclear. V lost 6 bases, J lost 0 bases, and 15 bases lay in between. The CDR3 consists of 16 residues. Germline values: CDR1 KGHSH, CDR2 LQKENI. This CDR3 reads CASSDLPSVSGNTIYF. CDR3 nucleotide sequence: TGTGCCAGCTCGGACCTTCCTAGCGTCTCTGGAAACACCATATATTTT.

The CDR3 loop reads CASRRPGLAINIQYF. The CDR3 region has the DNA TGTGCCAGTAGACGACCGGGACTAGCGATAAACATTCAGTACTTC. The rearrangement links TRBV19 to TRBJ2-4; TRBD2 matches at 10 bases. Germline loops: CDR1 LNHDA, CDR2 SQIVND (reference sequence). V lost 6 bases to trimming and J lost 6 bases; unmatched junction nucleotides: 8. The CDR3 length is 15 residues.

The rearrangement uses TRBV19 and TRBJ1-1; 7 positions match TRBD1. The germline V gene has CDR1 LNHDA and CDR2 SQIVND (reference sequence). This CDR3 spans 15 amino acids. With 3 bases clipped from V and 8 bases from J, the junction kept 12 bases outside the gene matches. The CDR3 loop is CASSIRQGFGGEAFF. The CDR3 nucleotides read TGTGCCAGTAGTATCAGACAGGGCTTCGGGGGAGAAGCTTTCTTT.

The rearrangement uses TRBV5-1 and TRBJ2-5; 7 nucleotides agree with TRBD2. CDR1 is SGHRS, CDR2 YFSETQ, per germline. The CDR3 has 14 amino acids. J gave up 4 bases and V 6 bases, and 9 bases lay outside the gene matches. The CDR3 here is CASIKGGIGETQYF. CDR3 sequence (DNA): TGCGCCAGCATCAAGGGAGGGATAGGAGAGACCCAGTACTTC.

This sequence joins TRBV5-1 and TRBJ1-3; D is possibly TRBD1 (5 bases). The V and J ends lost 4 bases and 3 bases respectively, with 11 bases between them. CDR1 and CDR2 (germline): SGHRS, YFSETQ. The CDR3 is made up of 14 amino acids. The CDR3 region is CASSVTESGNTIYF. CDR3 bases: TGCGCCAGCAGCGTGACAGAAAGTGGAAACACCATATATTTT.

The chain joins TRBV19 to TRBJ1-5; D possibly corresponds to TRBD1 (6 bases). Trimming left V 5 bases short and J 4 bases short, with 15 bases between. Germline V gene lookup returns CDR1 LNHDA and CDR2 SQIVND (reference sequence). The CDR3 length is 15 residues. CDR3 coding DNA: TGTGCCAGTAGTTGGGCGGGACATAGTAATCAGCCCCAGCATTTT. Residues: CASSWAGHSNQPQHF.

The CDR3 bases are TGTGCCAGCAGCTTGTCAGGGCTCCCAGTCAATGAGCAGTTCTTC. Translating it yields CASSLSGLPVNEQFF. This rearrangement joins TRBV28 to TRBJ2-1, with D maybe TRBD1 (5 bases). V was pared by 6 bases and J by 6 bases, with 18 bases between. The CDR3 has 15 amino acids. Looked up from germline, CDR1 is MDHEN and CDR2 is SYDVKM.

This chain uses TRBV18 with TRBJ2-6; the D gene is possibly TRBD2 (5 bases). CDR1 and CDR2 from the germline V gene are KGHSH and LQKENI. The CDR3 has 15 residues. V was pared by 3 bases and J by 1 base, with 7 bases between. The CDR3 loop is CASSPRESGANVLTF. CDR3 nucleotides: TGTGCCAGCTCACCTCGGGAATCTGGGGCCAACGTCCTGACTTTC.

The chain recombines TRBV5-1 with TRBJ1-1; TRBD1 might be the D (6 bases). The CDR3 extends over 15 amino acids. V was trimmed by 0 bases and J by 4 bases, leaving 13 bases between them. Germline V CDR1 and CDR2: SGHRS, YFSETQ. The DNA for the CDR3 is TGCGCCAGCAGCTTGGAATACAGGGTAACCACTGAAGCTTTCTTT. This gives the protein CASSLEYRVTTEAFF.

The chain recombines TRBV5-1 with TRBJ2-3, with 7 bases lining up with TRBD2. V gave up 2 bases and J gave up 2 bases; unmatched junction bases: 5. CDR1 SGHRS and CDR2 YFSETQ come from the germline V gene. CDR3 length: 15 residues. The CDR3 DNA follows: TGCGCCAGCAGCTTTCGTCTAGCGGCCACAGATACGCAGTATTTT. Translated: CASSFRLAATDTQYF.

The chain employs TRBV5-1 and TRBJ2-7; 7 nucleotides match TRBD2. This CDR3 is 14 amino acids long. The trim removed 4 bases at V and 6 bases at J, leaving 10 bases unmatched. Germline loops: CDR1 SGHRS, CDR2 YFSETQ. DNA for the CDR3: TGCGCCAGCAGCCTCGGACTAGGTTCAGGCGAGCAGTACTTC. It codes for CASSLGLGSGEQYF.

In nucleotides, the CDR3 is TGCGCCAGCAGTGAGTTCGGGGAATGGGATGGCTACACCTTC. It is translated as CASSEFGEWDGYTF. The rearrangement links TRBV10-2 to TRBJ1-2; the D is unclear. Trimming cost V 1 base and J 6 bases, with 12 bases left between them. The CDR3 spans 14 residues. The germline V gene has CDR1 WSHSY and CDR2 SAAADI.

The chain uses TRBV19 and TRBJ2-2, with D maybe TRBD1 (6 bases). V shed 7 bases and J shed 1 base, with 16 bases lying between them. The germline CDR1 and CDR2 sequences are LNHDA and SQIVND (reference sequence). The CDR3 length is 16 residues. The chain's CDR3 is CASTLPTGMNTGELFF. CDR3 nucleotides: TGTGCCAGTACCCTCCCGACAGGAATGAACACCGGGGAGCTGTTTTTT.

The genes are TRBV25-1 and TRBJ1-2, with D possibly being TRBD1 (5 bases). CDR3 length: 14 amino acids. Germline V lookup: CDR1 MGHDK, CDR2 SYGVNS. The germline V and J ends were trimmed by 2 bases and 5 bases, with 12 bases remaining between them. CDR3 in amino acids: CASSEETEEYGYTF. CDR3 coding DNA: TGTGCCAGCAGTGAAGAGACAGAAGAGTATGGCTACACCTTC.

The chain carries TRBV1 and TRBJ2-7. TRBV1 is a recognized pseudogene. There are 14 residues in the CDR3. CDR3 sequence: CASSQDLWGYEQYF. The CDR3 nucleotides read TGCGCCAGCAGCCAAGATCTCTGGGGATACGAGCAGTACTTC.